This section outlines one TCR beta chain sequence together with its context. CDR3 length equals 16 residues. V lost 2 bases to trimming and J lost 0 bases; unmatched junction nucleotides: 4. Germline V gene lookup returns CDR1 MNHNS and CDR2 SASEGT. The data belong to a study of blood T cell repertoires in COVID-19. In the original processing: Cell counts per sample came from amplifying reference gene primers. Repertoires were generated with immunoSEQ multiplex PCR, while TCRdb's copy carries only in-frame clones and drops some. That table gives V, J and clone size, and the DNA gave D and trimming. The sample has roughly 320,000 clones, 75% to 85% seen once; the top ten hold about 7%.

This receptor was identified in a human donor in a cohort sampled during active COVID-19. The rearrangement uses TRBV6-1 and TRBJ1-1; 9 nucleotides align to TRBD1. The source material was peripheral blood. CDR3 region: CASSESRDRVNTEAFF. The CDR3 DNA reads TGTGCCAGCAGTGAAAGCCGGGACAGGGTGAACACTGAAGCTTTCTTT.